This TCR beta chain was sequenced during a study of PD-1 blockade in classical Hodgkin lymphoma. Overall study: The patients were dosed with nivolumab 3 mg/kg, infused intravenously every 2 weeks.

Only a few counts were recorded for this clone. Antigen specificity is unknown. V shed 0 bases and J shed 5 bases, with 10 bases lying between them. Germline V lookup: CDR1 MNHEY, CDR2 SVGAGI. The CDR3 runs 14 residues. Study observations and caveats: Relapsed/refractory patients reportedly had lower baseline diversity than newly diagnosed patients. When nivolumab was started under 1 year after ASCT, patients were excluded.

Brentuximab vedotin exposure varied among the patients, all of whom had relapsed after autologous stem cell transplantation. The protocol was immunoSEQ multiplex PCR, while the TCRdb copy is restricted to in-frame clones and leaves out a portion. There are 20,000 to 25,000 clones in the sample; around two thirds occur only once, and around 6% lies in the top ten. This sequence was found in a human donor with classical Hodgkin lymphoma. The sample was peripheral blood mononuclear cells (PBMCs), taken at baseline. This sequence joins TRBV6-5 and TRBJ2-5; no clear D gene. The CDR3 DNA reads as TGTGCCAGCAGTTACTCGAGGACCCGGGAGACCCAGTACTTC. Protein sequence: CASSYSRTRETQYF.